Each of the 26 T cell receptor beta chains below was sequenced from the same sample in a study of blood T cell repertoires in COVID-19. Generated by immunoSEQ multiplex PCR, the TCRdb table keeps only in-frame clones and is missing some. The table lists some 82,000 clones, roughly 91% of them singletons, with 1.5% to 2% in the top ten. The sequenced sample was peripheral blood. These receptors were taken from a woman aged 45-65 years in a cohort sampled during active COVID-19.

The V gene is TRBV29-1, the J gene TRBJ2-1, with D perhaps matching TRBD2 (6 bases). The CDR3 length is 11 residues. The germline gives CDR1 SQVTM, CDR2 ANQGSEA. The germline V and J ends were trimmed by 5 bases and 8 bases, with 10 bases remaining between them. CDR3 sequence reads: CSVRPGDEQFF. In DNA, the CDR3 is TGCAGCGTTCGCCCGGGGGATGAGCAGTTCTTC.

The rearrangement joins TRBV2 to TRBJ2-1; 9 bases map to TRBD1. Germline V lookup: CDR1 SNHLY, CDR2 FYNNEI. V dropped 6 bases and J dropped 7; count of bases not matched to a gene: 10. The CDR3 is 15 residues long. The CDR3 region is CASRVDRGSWNEQFF. In DNA form, the CDR3 reads TGTGCCAGCAGGGTGGACAGGGGTTCTTGGAATGAGCAGTTCTTC.

The rearrangement joins TRBV18 to TRBJ2-7, with 9 bases identical to TRBD1. The CDR3 runs to 15 residues. CDR1 is KGHSH, CDR2 LQKENI, per germline. Trimming at V came to 3 bases and at J to 5 bases, leaving 8 bases not matched to a gene. CDR3 protein: CASSPGTGKSNEQYF. Here the CDR3 DNA reads TGTGCCAGCTCACCCGGGACAGGGAAGTCCAACGAGCAGTACTTC.

The chain couples TRBV30 to TRBJ2-7, with TRBD1 matching over 10 bases. In germline, CDR1 is GTSNPN, CDR2 SVGIG (reference sequence). The CDR3 extends over 14 amino acids. The J segment lost 4 bases and the V segment lost 3 bases, leaving 6 bases of the junction unmatched. The CDR3 protein is CAWRATGGRYEQYF. The CDR3 DNA reads TGTGCCTGGAGGGCGACAGGGGGCCGTTACGAGCAGTACTTC.

The genes are TRBV6-5 and TRBJ2-2; 9 nucleotides align to TRBD2. The V gene end was trimmed by 8 bases and the J gene end by 6 bases; junction bases not matched to a gene: 10. CDR3 length: 15 residues. The V gene's germline CDR1 is MNHEY and CDR2 SVGAGI. The CDR3 protein is CASGAGGPPSGELFF. CDR3 in DNA: TGTGCCAGCGGCGCGGGAGGGCCTCCGTCCGGGGAGCTGTTTTTT.

The chain links TRBV9 to TRBJ1-1; perhaps TRBD1 as D (5 bases). The V end was cut by 0 bases, the J end by 0 bases, with 15 bases between. Germline-derived CDR1 and CDR2 are SGDLS and YYNGEE. The CDR3 covers 17 residues. The CDR3 nucleotides are TGTGCCAGCAGCGTAGGGGCAGGGCTCCGGATGAACACTGAAGCTTTCTTT. This gives the protein CASSVGAGLRMNTEAFF. Full variable domain (rest looked up from reference TRBV9 and TRBJ1-1): DSGVTQTPKHLITATGQRVTLRCSPRSGDLSVYWYQQSLDQGLQFLIQYYNGEERAKGNILERFSAQQFPDLHSELNLSSLELGDSALYFCASSVGAGLRMNTEAFFGQGTRLTVV.

The chain carries TRBV7-2 and TRBJ2-7, with D tentatively TRBD1 (5 bases). Germline V gene lookup returns CDR1 SGHTA and CDR2 FQGNSA. The CDR3 contains 14 residues. The V gene lost 5 bases and the J gene lost 2 bases, with 13 bases spanning the gap. The CDR3 loop reads CASSADSITYEQYF. The DNA of the CDR3 is TGTGCCAGCAGCGCAGACAGTATCACCTACGAGCAGTACTTC.

The chain links TRBV6-1 to TRBJ2-7; a weak D match, TRBD2 (6 bases). The CDR3 totals 16 residues. Per the germline V gene, CDR1 is MNHNS and CDR2 is SASEGT. The V gene lost 6 bases and the J gene lost 2 bases, with 20 bases spanning the gap. CDR3 DNA: TGTGCCAGCAGCGAATTCGGGGGAGAACAGACCTACGAGCAGTACTTC. Translation: CASSEFGGEQTYEQYF.

A few counts support this clone. The chain is built from TRBV9 and TRBJ2-2, with 8 bases fitting TRBD2. The junction had 5 bases not matched to a gene; V was cut back by 0 bases and J by 4 bases. The CDR3 sequence is 16 residues long. Germline CDR1 is SGDLS and CDR2 is YYNGEE. As DNA, the CDR3 is TGTGCCAGCAGCGTAGGGGTTAGCGGGGTCACCGGGGAGCTGTTTTTT. This codes for CASSVGVSGVTGELFF.

V is TRBV11-3 and J is TRBJ2-5, with 8 nucleotides matching TRBD1. This CDR3 spans 16 amino acids. Germline V CDR1 and CDR2: SGHNT, YENEEA. The ends lost 5 bases at V and 5 bases at J; junction bases unmatched: 13. CDR3: CASSRSGQGAWETQYF. The CDR3 DNA follows: TGTGCCAGCAGCCGAAGTGGGCAGGGGGCCTGGGAGACCCAGTACTTC.

The V gene is TRBV5-6, the J gene TRBJ2-5; possibly TRBD1 for D (5 bases). The CDR3 extends over 15 amino acids. Germline V gene sequence: CDR1 SGHDT, CDR2 YYEEEE. Deletions cut 1 base from V and 7 bases from J, with 17 bases between. Here the CDR3 reads CASSLWGNLQGTQYF. As DNA, the CDR3 is TGTGCCAGCAGCTTGTGGGGTAACCTTCAGGGGACCCAGTACTTC.

V usage is TRBV19 and J usage is TRBJ1-5; D unresolved. The CDR3 has 14 residues. CDR1 and CDR2 from the germline V gene are LNHDA and SQIVND (reference sequence). Trimming took 3 bases from V and 2 from J, leaving 8 bases between them. CDR3 nucleotides: TGTGCCAGTAGTATCGCCGGGGGCAATCAGCCCCAGCATTTT. This translates into CASSIAGGNQPQHF.

The chain uses TRBV9 and TRBJ2-3, with D perhaps TRBD2 (5 bases). Per the germline V gene, CDR1 is SGDLS and CDR2 is YYNGEE. V lost 1 base to trimming and J lost 6 bases, with 9 bases between them. This CDR3 region has 13 residues. The CDR3, as DNA: TGTGCCAGCAGCGTATGGACGGGGGATACGCAGTATTTT. Residues: CASSVWTGDTQYF. Filled out from reference TRBV9 and TRBJ2-3, the complete variable domain reads DSGVTQTPKHLITATGQRVTLRCSPRSGDLSVYWYQQSLDQGLQFLIQYYNGEERAKGNILERFSAQQFPDLHSELNLSSLELGDSALYFCASSVWTGDTQYFGPGTRLTVL.

In this sample, this clone turned up once. The rearrangement joins TRBV27 to TRBJ1-1; TRBD1 might be the D (5 bases). V was cut by 8 bases and J by 1 base, with 17 bases left in between. The germline V gene encodes CDR1 MNHEY and CDR2 SMNVEV (reference sequence). This CDR3 has 15 amino acids. As DNA, the CDR3 is TGTGCCAGCCCTCCCCTGGGGCAGGAGAACACTGAAGCTTTCTTT. It encodes CASPPLGQENTEAFF.

Within the sample, this clone is medium-sized. Here the CDR3 DNA reads TGCAGCGTTGATGGAATCGGGGACACTGAAGCTTTCTTT. Translation gives CSVDGIGDTEAFF. J is TRBJ1-1 and V is TRBV29-1; D remains unclear. Trimming cost V 3 bases and J 3 bases, with 11 bases left between them. There are 13 residues in the CDR3. Per germline, CDR1 SQVTM and CDR2 ANQGSEA.

This chain connects TRBV5-1 to TRBJ1-1; possibly TRBD1 for D (6 bases). The V gene lost 3 bases and the J gene lost 1 base, with 10 bases spanning the gap. This CDR3 region has 14 residues. Germline V CDR1 and CDR2: SGHRS, YFSETQ. CDR3 in amino acids: CASSWDNRNTEAFF. The CDR3 coding sequence is TGCGCCAGCAGCTGGGACAACCGGAACACTGAAGCTTTCTTT.

This chain joins TRBV5-6 and TRBJ1-4; the D gene is possibly TRBD1 (6 bases). V was pared by 3 bases and J by 1 base, with 22 bases between. Germline V gives CDR1 SGHDT, CDR2 YYEEEE. The CDR3 is 19 residues long. The DNA for the CDR3 is TGTGCCAGCAGCTCCTCCTACGGGGGGCGGGCGTTAACTAATGAAAAACTGTTTTTT. The encoded protein is CASSSSYGGRALTNEKLFF.

The J gene is TRBJ1-5, the V gene TRBV10-3, with 7 nucleotides matching TRBD1. Germline V gene data show CDR1 as ENHRY and CDR2 as SYGVKD. CDR3 length: 16 amino acids. V shed 3 bases and J 0 bases; nucleotides not matched to a gene: 5. CDR3 loop: CAISEGRGNSNQPQHF. The CDR3 bases are TGTGCCATCAGTGAAGGCAGGGGGAATAGCAATCAGCCCCAGCATTTT.

The CDR3 DNA reads TGTGCCAGCAGTCAGGACAGGTCAAGCTACGAGCAGTACTTC. This gives the protein CASSQDRSSYEQYF. The chain combines TRBV2 with TRBJ2-7, with 7 bases lining up with TRBD1. Germline V gene data show CDR1 as SNHLY and CDR2 as FYNNEI. With 5 bases clipped from V and 3 bases from J, the junction kept 7 bases outside the gene matches. This CDR3 comprises 14 residues.

J is TRBJ2-7 and V is TRBV24-1; D might be TRBD1 (7 bases). V lost 12 bases and J 3 bases, leaving 29 bases between the germline ends. CDR1 KGHDR and CDR2 SFDVKD come from the germline V gene. The CDR3 spans 17 residues. The CDR3 here is CARIRGQGRFGGYEQYF. CDR3 sequence (DNA): TGTGCCCGCATAAGGGGGCAGGGGCGATTCGGGGGCTACGAGCAGTACTTC.

This chain connects TRBV5-1 to TRBJ1-1; D is unresolved. V was trimmed by 1 base and J by 0 bases, leaving 7 bases between them. Germline lookup yields CDR1 SGHRS and CDR2 YFSETQ. CDR3 length equals 14 residues. CDR3 region: CASSLFGLNTEAFF. DNA of the CDR3: TGCGCCAGCAGCTTGTTCGGTCTGAACACTGAAGCTTTCTTT.

V usage is TRBV5-6 and J usage is TRBJ2-7; D call uncertain. This CDR3 region has 13 residues. Germline loops: CDR1 SGHDT, CDR2 YYEEEE. Trimming removed 4 bases from V and 2 bases from J, with 10 bases in between. Here the CDR3 reads CASSPTSAYEQYF. CDR3 DNA sequence: TGTGCCAGCAGCCCCACGTCGGCCTACGAGCAGTACTTC.

This clone was counted once. The gene calls are TRBV2 and TRBJ1-2; 8 nucleotides match TRBD1. The CDR3 consists of 12 residues. Germline V gene lookup returns CDR1 SNHLY and CDR2 FYNNEI. After removal of 5 bases from V and 7 bases from J, the junction contained 3 bases not matched to a gene. CDR3 loop: CASSLQGGGYTF. In nucleotides, the CDR3 is TGTGCCAGCAGTCTACAGGGGGGTGGCTACACCTTC.

DNA for the CDR3: TGTGCCACAGAGGGGGCGGACGGGACCTCCTACAATGAGCAGTTCTTC. Translated: CATEGADGTSYNEQFF. The rearrangement joins TRBV15 to TRBJ2-1; 7 bases align to TRBD1. In germline, CDR1 is LNHNV, CDR2 YYDKDF (reference sequence). Unmatched junction bases numbered 11, after V lost 9 bases and J lost 0 bases. The CDR3 runs 16 residues.

This chain connects TRBV19 to TRBJ1-5; 7 nucleotides match TRBD1. Per the germline V gene, CDR1 is LNHDA and CDR2 is SQIVND (reference sequence). The ends lost 6 bases at V and 7 bases at J; junction bases unmatched: 9. The CDR3 spans 14 residues. The CDR3 DNA reads as TGTGCCAGTAGAAACAGGGGAAGGGGGCAGCCCCAGCATTTT. It encodes CASRNRGRGQPQHF. The full variable domain, in which reference TRBV19 and TRBJ1-5 provide the parts outside the CDR3, is DGGITQSPKYLFRKEGQNVTLSCEQNLNHDAMYWYRQDPGQGLRLIYYSQIVNDFQKGDIAEGYSVSREKKESFPLTVTSAQKNPTAFYLCASRNRGRGQPQHFGDGTRLSIL.

The chain couples TRBV4-2 to TRBJ2-2, with 16 bases lining up with TRBD2. CDR3 length equals 18 residues. Per germline, CDR1 LGHNA and CDR2 YNFKEQ. V was pared by 8 bases and J by 3 bases, with 9 bases of the junction left unmatched. CDR3 DNA sequence: TGTGCCAGCTCGGGTGGGACTAGCGGGGGGGCCGACACCGGGGAGCTGTTTTTT. As protein: CASSGGTSGGADTGELFF.